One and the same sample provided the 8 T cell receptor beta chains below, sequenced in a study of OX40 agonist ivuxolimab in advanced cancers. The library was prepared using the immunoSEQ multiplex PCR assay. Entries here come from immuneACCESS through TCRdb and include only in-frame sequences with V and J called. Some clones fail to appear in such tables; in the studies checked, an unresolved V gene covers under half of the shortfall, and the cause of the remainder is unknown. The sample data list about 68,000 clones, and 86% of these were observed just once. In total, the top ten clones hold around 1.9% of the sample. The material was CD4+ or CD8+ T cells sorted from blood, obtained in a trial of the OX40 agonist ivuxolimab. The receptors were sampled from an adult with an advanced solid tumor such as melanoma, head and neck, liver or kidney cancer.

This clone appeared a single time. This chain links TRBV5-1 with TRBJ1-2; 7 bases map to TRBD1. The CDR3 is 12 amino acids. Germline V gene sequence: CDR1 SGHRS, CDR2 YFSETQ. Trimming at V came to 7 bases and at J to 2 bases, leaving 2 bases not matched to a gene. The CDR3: CASSTGNYGYTF. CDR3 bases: TGCGCCAGCTCGACAGGGAACTATGGCTACACCTTC. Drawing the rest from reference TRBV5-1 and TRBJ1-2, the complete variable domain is KAGVTQTPRYLIKTRGQQVTLSCSPISGHRSVSWYQQTPGQGLQFLFEYFSETQRNKGNFPGRFSGRQFSNSRSEMNVSTLELGDSALYLCASSTGNYGYTFGSGTRLTVV.

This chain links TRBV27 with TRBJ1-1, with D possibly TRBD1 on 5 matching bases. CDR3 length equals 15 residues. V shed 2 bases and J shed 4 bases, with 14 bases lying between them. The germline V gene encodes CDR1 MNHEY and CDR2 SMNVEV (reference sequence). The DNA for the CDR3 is TGTGCCAGCAGTTTAAGGGACGGCCGGGTCACTGAAGCTTTCTTT. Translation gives CASSLRDGRVTEAFF.

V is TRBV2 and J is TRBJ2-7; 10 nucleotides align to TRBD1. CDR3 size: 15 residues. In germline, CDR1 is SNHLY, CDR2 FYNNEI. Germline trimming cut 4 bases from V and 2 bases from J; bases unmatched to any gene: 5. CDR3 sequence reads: CASSAGQGGPYEQYF. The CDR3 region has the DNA TGTGCCAGCAGTGCCGGACAGGGGGGGCCCTACGAGCAGTACTTC.

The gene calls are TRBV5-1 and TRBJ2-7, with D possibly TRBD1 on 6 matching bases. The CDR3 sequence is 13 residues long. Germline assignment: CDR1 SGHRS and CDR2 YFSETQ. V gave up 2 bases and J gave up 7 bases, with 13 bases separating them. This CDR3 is CASSFRGVEEQYF. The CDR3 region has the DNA TGCGCCAGCAGCTTCAGGGGAGTAGAGGAGCAGTACTTC. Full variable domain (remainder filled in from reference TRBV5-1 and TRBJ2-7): KAGVTQTPRYLIKTRGQQVTLSCSPISGHRSVSWYQQTPGQGLQFLFEYFSETQRNKGNFPGRFSGRQFSNSRSEMNVSTLELGDSALYLCASSFRGVEEQYFGPGTRLTVT.

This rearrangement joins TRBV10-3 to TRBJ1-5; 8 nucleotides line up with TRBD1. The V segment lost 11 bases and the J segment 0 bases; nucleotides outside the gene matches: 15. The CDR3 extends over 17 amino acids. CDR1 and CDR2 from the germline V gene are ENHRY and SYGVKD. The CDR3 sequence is CAVSSGTGSYSNQPQHF. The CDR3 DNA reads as TGTGCCGTATCCTCCGGGACAGGTAGTTATAGCAATCAGCCCCAGCATTTT.

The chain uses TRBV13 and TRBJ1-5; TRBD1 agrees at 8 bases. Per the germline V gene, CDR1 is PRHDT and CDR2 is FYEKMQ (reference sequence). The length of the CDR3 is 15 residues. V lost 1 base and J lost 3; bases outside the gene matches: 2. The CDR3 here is CASSLARGHNQPQHF. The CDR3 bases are TGTGCCAGCAGCTTAGCCAGGGGGCACAATCAGCCCCAGCATTTT.

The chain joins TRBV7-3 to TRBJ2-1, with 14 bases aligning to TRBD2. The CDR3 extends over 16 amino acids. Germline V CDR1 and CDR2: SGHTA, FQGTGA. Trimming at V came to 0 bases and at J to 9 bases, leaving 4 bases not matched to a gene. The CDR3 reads CASSLTGLAGAGEQFF. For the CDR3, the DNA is TGTGCCAGCAGCTTAACGGGACTAGCGGGAGCAGGTGAGCAGTTCTTC.

The CDR3 DNA sequence: TGTGCCAGCAGCCGGGGGCTAGCGGCAACCTACGAGCAGTACTTC. Its protein is CASSRGLAATYEQYF. This rearrangement joins TRBV7-8 to TRBJ2-7; tentatively, D is TRBD2 (7 bases). Germline V gives CDR1 SGHVS, CDR2 FQNEAQ. The V end was cut by 5 bases, the J end by 2 bases, with 16 bases between. The CDR3 runs 15 residues.